This passage covers 5 T cell receptor beta chains from one sample sequenced in a study of graft-versus-host responses after intestinal transplantation. Clones were sequenced by immunoSEQ multiplex PCR, and TCRdb holds only the in-frame ones, with some missing. The sample has several thousand clones, approximately 97% seen once. Sequencing used PBMCs, obtained 23 days after intestinal transplant. Receptors were obtained from a human patient who received an intestinal transplant, so some T cells may come from the graft donor.

The chain has TRBV9 and TRBJ2-7, with a possible D match to TRBD1 (5 bases). CDR1 SGDLS and CDR2 YYNGEE come from the germline V gene. Trimming pared 0 bases from V and 3 bases from J, leaving 10 bases between. The CDR3 totals 14 residues. CDR3 nucleotide sequence: TGTGCCAGCAGCGTAGAAGGGGATGGCTACGAGCAGTACTTC. Protein sequence: CASSVEGDGYEQYF.

The CDR3 DNA reads as TGTGCCAGCAGCAAAGGAAAAACAGGGGCCCATGGCTACACCTTC. It is translated as CASSKGKTGAHGYTF. This chain uses TRBV21-1 with TRBJ1-2; TRBD1, as called in the table, went unchecked against the DNA. TRBV21-1 is reported as a pseudogene. The CDR3 contains 15 residues.

The rearrangement links TRBV5-4 to TRBJ1-1; 7 nucleotides align to TRBD1. From germline, CDR1 is SGHNT and CDR2 YYREEE (reference sequence). This CDR3 has 13 residues. J gave up 8 bases and V 0 bases, and 4 bases lay outside the gene matches. DNA of the CDR3: TGTGCCAGCAGCTTGGGAGGGGACAGAGAAGCTTTCTTT. This encodes CASSLGGDREAFF.

The chain combines TRBV7-6 with TRBJ1-1, with D tentatively TRBD1 (5 bases). Germline V lookup: CDR1 SGHVS, CDR2 FNYEAQ. The CDR3 covers 14 residues. Trimming stripped 1 base from V and 1 base from J, with 7 bases between. The CDR3 loop reads CASSLEGPNTEAFF. In DNA, the CDR3 is TGTGCCAGCAGCTTAGAGGGGCCGAACACTGAAGCTTTCTTT.

This chain joins TRBV2 and TRBJ2-7; D is possibly TRBD1 (6 bases). CDR1 and CDR2 from the germline V gene are SNHLY and FYNNEI. Trimming shortened V by 0 bases and J by 5 bases, and 14 bases separated the two germline ends. The CDR3 runs 15 residues. The CDR3 is CASSEARAGANEQYF. In DNA form, the CDR3 reads TGTGCCAGCAGTGAAGCGAGGGCAGGGGCCAACGAGCAGTACTTC.